One and the same sample provided the 15 T cell receptor beta chains below, sequenced in a study of blood T cell repertoires in COVID-19. TCRdb's table, derived via immunoSEQ multiplex PCR, lists solely in-frame clones and lacks some. The sample consists of hundreds of thousands of clones, over 70% of them appearing once. The specimen was peripheral blood. The receptors were sampled from a woman of 80 years or more with acute or convalescent COVID-19.

The chain has TRBV2 and TRBJ2-3; 15 nucleotides line up with TRBD2. Looked up from germline, CDR1 is SNHLY and CDR2 is FYNNEI. After removal of 11 bases from V and 1 base from J, the junction contained 10 bases not matched to a gene. CDR3 length: 17 amino acids. The CDR3, as DNA: TGTGCCGCACCCTCCGGACTAGCGGGGGGGGGCACAGATACGCAGTATTTT. It specifies CAAPSGLAGGGTDTQYF.

The genes are TRBV28 and TRBJ2-3, with 8 bases matching TRBD2. CDR1 and CDR2 from the germline V gene are MDHEN and SYDVKM. This CDR3 has 14 residues. Germline trimming cut 6 bases from V and 2 bases from J; bases unmatched to any gene: 4. CDR3 residues: CASSIAGYTDTQYF. The CDR3 DNA is TGTGCCAGCAGCATAGCGGGGTACACAGATACGCAGTATTTT. Together with reference TRBV28 and TRBJ2-3, the CDR3 gives the full variable domain: DVKVTQSSRYLVKRTGEKVFLECVQDMDHENMFWYRQDPGLGLRLIYFSYDVKMKEKGDIPEGYSVSREKKERFSLILESASTNQTSMYLCASSIAGYTDTQYFGPGTRLTVL.

The chain joins TRBV19 to TRBJ1-2; 7 bases align to TRBD1. V was pared by 6 bases and J by 3 bases, with 7 bases of the junction left unmatched. This CDR3 spans 14 amino acids. Per germline, CDR1 LNHDA and CDR2 SQIVND (reference sequence). The CDR3, as DNA: TGTGCCAGTAGCCTAAACGGACAGGACTATGGCTACACCTTC. Translation gives CASSLNGQDYGYTF.

This sequence joins TRBV24-1 and TRBJ2-1; 8 bases fit TRBD1. V was clipped by 4 bases and J by 6 bases; unmatched bases: 7. This CDR3 has 15 amino acids. Per germline, CDR1 KGHDR and CDR2 SFDVKD. The CDR3 loop is CATSDYGQGGNEQFF. The CDR3, as DNA: TGTGCCACCAGTGACTACGGACAGGGCGGCAATGAGCAGTTCTTC.

The V and J genes are TRBV7-8 and TRBJ1-1; TRBD1 matches 7 bases. The J segment lost 6 bases and the V segment lost 0 bases, leaving 13 bases of the junction unmatched. This CDR3 region has 17 residues. In germline, CDR1 is SGHVS, CDR2 FQNEAQ. CDR3 amino acids: CASSLAGVAGGISEAFF. The CDR3 region has the DNA TGTGCCAGCAGCTTAGCGGGGGTGGCAGGGGGTATCTCTGAAGCTTTCTTT.

The chain has TRBV19 and TRBJ2-1; D remains unclear. Germline V CDR1 and CDR2: LNHDA, SQIVND (reference sequence). CDR3 length equals 16 residues. The ends were cut back, 1 base at V and 0 bases at J, with 10 bases in the middle. In DNA form, the CDR3 reads TGTGCCAGTAGTATAGGGCAGCGTGCCTCCTACAATGAGCAGTTCTTC. The encoded protein is CASSIGQRASYNEQFF.

As concerns this clone: Other DNA sequences from this sample encode an identical CDR3 as well. This chain joins TRBV28 and TRBJ2-5, with D possibly matching TRBD2 (6 bases). V gave up 9 bases and J gave up 3 bases, with 8 bases separating them. The CDR3 sequence is 11 residues long. Germline lookup yields CDR1 MDHEN and CDR2 SYDVKM. In DNA, the CDR3 is TGTGCCAGTGGGACTGAAGAGACCCAGTACTTC. Protein: CASGTEETQYF. The complete variable domain, with remaining parts taken from reference TRBV28 and TRBJ2-5, reads DVKVTQSSRYLVKRTGEKVFLECVQDMDHENMFWYRQDPGLGLRLIYFSYDVKMKEKGDIPEGYSVSREKKERFSLILESASTNQTSMYLCASGTEETQYFGPGTRLLVL.

This rearrangement joins TRBV6-5 to TRBJ2-7, with D maybe TRBD1 (5 bases). The CDR3 contains 15 residues. CDR1 MNHEY and CDR2 SVGAGI come from the germline V gene. V was trimmed by 2 bases and J by 4 bases, leaving 15 bases between them. CDR3 sequence (DNA): TGTGCCAGCAGTTACACAGGTGGCTCCCTATACGAGCAGTACTTC. This codes for CASSYTGGSLYEQYF.

The chain has TRBV14 and TRBJ1-1; D gene ambiguous. The CDR3 covers 15 residues. The V end lost 1 base, the J end lost 4 bases, and 13 bases lay between the germline ends. Germline CDR1 and CDR2: SGHDN and FVKESK. The CDR3 coding sequence is TGTGCCAGCAGCCAAGGGAGGGTTGGGAGCACTGAAGCTTTCTTT. This sequence encodes CASSQGRVGSTEAFF.

This clone was recorded once. This sequence joins TRBV5-5 and TRBJ1-2; TRBD1 matches 7 bases. The CDR3 sequence is 14 residues long. Germline V gives CDR1 SGHKS, CDR2 YYEKEE (reference sequence). J was trimmed by 8 bases and V by 0 bases; bases with no gene match: 7. CDR3 protein: CASSLVDRAGGYTF. CDR3 DNA sequence: TGTGCCAGCAGCTTGGTAGACAGGGCGGGGGGCTACACCTTC.

The genes are TRBV7-2 and TRBJ2-5; 10 positions agree with TRBD2. Looked up from germline, CDR1 is SGHTA and CDR2 is FQGNSA. Trimming removed 3 bases from V and 4 bases from J; junction bases left unmatched: 2. The CDR3 contains 14 residues. The CDR3 here is CASSFGTSVETQYF. In DNA form, the CDR3 reads TGTGCCAGCAGCTTTGGGACTAGCGTAGAGACCCAGTACTTC.

The rearrangement joins TRBV7-9 to TRBJ1-4; unclear D gene. The CDR3 is made up of 16 amino acids. Germline assignment: CDR1 SEHNR and CDR2 FQNEAQ (reference sequence). The V and J ends lost 1 base and 7 bases respectively, with 16 bases between them. As DNA, the CDR3 is TGTGCCAGCAGCTTAGGGGAGGCCCAGTTGGTTGAAAAACTGTTTTTT. It specifies CASSLGEAQLVEKLFF. The variable domain in full, with the rest retrieved from reference TRBV7-9 and TRBJ1-4, is DTGVSQNPRHKITKRGQNVTFRCDPISEHNRLYWYRQTLGQGPEFLTYFQNEAQLEKSRLLSDRFSAERPKGSFSTLEIQRTEQGDSAMYLCASSLGEAQLVEKLFFGSGTQLSVL.

The V call is TRBV3-1 (or the pseudogene TRBV3-2), the J call TRBJ2-5; 9 bases map to TRBD2. J was trimmed by 4 bases and V by 6 bases; bases with no gene match: 6. Germline V CDR1 and CDR2: LGHDT, YNNKEL (reference sequence). CDR3 length: 14 amino acids. DNA for the CDR3: TGTGCCAGCAGAGGCGGGAGGGCGGGAGAGACCCAGTACTTC. This codes for CASRGGRAGETQYF.

This clone was picked up many times. The chain is built from TRBV6-2 or TRBV6-3 and TRBJ1-5; no clear D gene. CDR3 length: 14 residues. Trimming removed 2 bases from V and 4 bases from J, with 9 bases in between. Germline V gene data show CDR1 as MNHEY and CDR2 as SVGEGT. The CDR3 region has the DNA TGTGCCAGCAGTTACGGTGGGCATAATCAGCCCCAGCATTTT. It translates to CASSYGGHNQPQHF.

The chain joins TRBV7-2 to TRBJ1-4; D is possibly TRBD1 (5 bases). Germline values: CDR1 SGHTA, CDR2 FQGNSA. The CDR3 extends over 15 amino acids. Trimming took off 4 bases at V and 2 bases at J, with 11 bases between the two ends. The CDR3 sequence: CASSWRTPTNEKLFF. CDR3 bases: TGTGCCAGCAGCTGGCGGACACCGACTAATGAAAAACTGTTTTTT.